The T cell receptor beta chain described here comes from a study of tumor and adjacent non-tumor tissue in lung cancer. About the study: Patients comprised about a dozen adenocarcinoma, 2 squamous cell carcinoma and 1 small cell lung cancer. On average, productive TCRbeta reads reached about 4 million per sample.

This sample's RNA came from whole unsorted tissue. Study outcomes and limitations: Compared with tumor, normal lung showed significantly lower TCR diversity.

After removal of 6 bases from V and 8 bases from J, the junction contained 10 bases not matched to a gene. This CDR3 has 14 amino acids. In germline, CDR1 is DFQATT, CDR2 SNEGSKA (reference sequence). The count of this clonotype is one. What it recognizes is unknown. Three rounds of nested PCR, following a modified ARM-PCR protocol, produced the TCRbeta library. One entry per CDR3 protein, called by TCRdb with MiXCR from the multiplex PCR reads. This sample has 65,000 to 80,000 distinct CDR3 sequences, with less than 80% found just once. The clonotype was recovered from a man between 60 and 75 years old with non-small cell lung cancer. Sequenced: lung tumor tissue. The rearrangement joins TRBV20-1 to TRBJ2-1; 10 bases line up with TRBD2. The DNA of the CDR3 is TGCAGTGCGGTACTAGCGGGGACTATTGATGAGCAGTTCTTC. Encoded protein: CSAVLAGTIDEQFF.